A selection of T cell receptor beta chains follows, all from one sample in a study of cytomegalovirus exposure and HLA in healthy donors. Generated by immunoSEQ multiplex PCR, the TCRdb table keeps only in-frame clones and is missing some. Of 150,000 to 200,000 clones listed, almost 85% are singletons. The source material was PBMCs. Receptors were obtained from a girl aged 10 to 17 in good health and CMV-seropositive. The conserved cysteine and the conserved F or W are not part of the CDR3 here. Fields, in order: V gene, J gene, CDR3 protein.

v_call: TRBV9; j_call: TRBJ1-6; cdr3_aa: ASSKSIRSYNSPLH
v_call: TRBV9; j_call: TRBJ1-6; cdr3_aa: ASSPRQGDSPLH
v_call: TRBV5-1; j_call: TRBJ1-5; cdr3_aa: ASSRGLGNQPQH
v_call: TRBV5-4; j_call: TRBJ1-3; cdr3_aa: ASSFTGQGANTIY
v_call: TRBV5-4; j_call: TRBJ2-5; cdr3_aa: ASSLVSGEETQY
v_call: TRBV29-1; j_call: TRBJ1-1; cdr3_aa: TLISTGSNTEAF
v_call: TRBV12-5; j_call: TRBJ1-6; cdr3_aa: ASGWTGGISPLH
v_call: TRBV25-1; j_call: TRBJ1-1; cdr3_aa: ASSSGQGNTEAF
v_call: TRBV15; j_call: TRBJ1-3; cdr3_aa: ATSRNIFPSGNTIY
v_call: TRBV6-5; j_call: TRBJ2-1; cdr3_aa: ASSYSGGGGRNEQF
v_call: TRBV7-9; j_call: TRBJ2-7; cdr3_aa: ASSPWDKGPYEQY
v_call: TRBV5-5; j_call: TRBJ2-2; cdr3_aa: ASSSTPGRGFLSGELF
v_call: TRBV12-5; j_call: TRBJ1-1; cdr3_aa: ASGVDRGKVGTEAF
v_call: TRBV9; j_call: TRBJ1-2; cdr3_aa: ASSLGTGGNWKDGYT
v_call: TRBV6-1; j_call: TRBJ2-7; cdr3_aa: ASSDGKGANLNEQY
v_call: TRBV19; j_call: TRBJ1-4; cdr3_aa: ATDDRGENFGEKLF
v_call: TRBV2; j_call: TRBJ1-1; cdr3_aa: ASRTQGTTEAF
v_call: TRBV6-1; j_call: TRBJ1-5; cdr3_aa: ASSTDRGNQPQH
v_call: TRBV13; j_call: TRBJ1-2; cdr3_aa: ASSSRRDRMIANYGYT
v_call: TRBV5-4; j_call: TRBJ2-7; cdr3_aa: ASSLKNKGNYEQY
v_call: TRBV5-1; j_call: TRBJ1-1; cdr3_aa: ASSQYRGTEAF
v_call: TRBV5-6; j_call: TRBJ1-3; cdr3_aa: ASSLGVDSGNTIY
v_call: TRBV11-1; j_call: TRBJ2-5; cdr3_aa: ASSLDPRGGRETQY
v_call: TRBV7-9; j_call: TRBJ2-1; cdr3_aa: ASSLFTGTGSGADNEQF
v_call: TRBV5-5; j_call: TRBJ1-2; cdr3_aa: ASSFPPTGEYGYT
v_call: TRBV13; j_call: TRBJ2-1; cdr3_aa: ASRERSSGVGNEQF
v_call: TRBV19; j_call: TRBJ2-1; cdr3_aa: ASSIWLAENNEQF
v_call: TRBV6-5; j_call: TRBJ1-2; cdr3_aa: ASSYSIRGGGYT
v_call: TRBV2; j_call: TRBJ2-7; cdr3_aa: ASSDWATGGNEQY
v_call: TRBV2; j_call: TRBJ1-3; cdr3_aa: ASSMTGPSGNTIY
v_call: TRBV5-6; j_call: TRBJ1-1; cdr3_aa: ASSLSEIRGTEAF
v_call: TRBV18; j_call: TRBJ1-5; cdr3_aa: ASSLSTGSNQPQH
v_call: TRBV5-1; j_call: TRBJ1-1; cdr3_aa: ASSLDVGAATEAF
v_call: TRBV7-3; j_call: TRBJ1-1; cdr3_aa: ASSLTGGLRAF
v_call: TRBV29-1; j_call: TRBJ2-1; cdr3_aa: SVGQTLYNEQF
v_call: TRBV13; j_call: TRBJ1-2; cdr3_aa: ASDDRTYGYT
v_call: TRBV5-3; j_call: TRBJ1-3; cdr3_aa: ARSLAPQGVGSGNTIY
v_call: TRBV29-1; j_call: TRBJ2-2; cdr3_aa: SVGFGGEGNTGELF
v_call: TRBV20-1; j_call: TRBJ2-7; cdr3_aa: SAILSYEQY
v_call: TRBV30; j_call: TRBJ2-1; cdr3_aa: AWSVRLAGGNEQF
v_call: TRBV6-5; j_call: TRBJ1-1; cdr3_aa: ASSEGAGLD
v_call: TRBV9; j_call: TRBJ2-3; cdr3_aa: ASSVAPGVDTQY
v_call: TRBV29-1; j_call: TRBJ2-1; cdr3_aa: SAKSGSSYNEQF
v_call: TRBV5-1; j_call: TRBJ2-5; cdr3_aa: ASSYRDRPGETQY
v_call: TRBV20-1; j_call: TRBJ1-2; cdr3_aa: SAQRDSGYT
v_call: TRBV4-1; j_call: TRBJ2-2; cdr3_aa: ASSQETRAAGELF
v_call: TRBV4-1; j_call: TRBJ2-7; cdr3_aa: ASSLGQNSYEQY